This T cell receptor beta chain was captured by sequencing in a study of cytomegalovirus exposure and HLA in healthy donors. Primers included in the PCR were 60 Vbeta and 13 Jbeta primers. Using immunoSEQ multiplex PCR, the repertoire was profiled, and TCRdb retains in-frame clones only, with some absent. The sample includes approximately 100,000 clones, around 76% of them seen just once. The CDR3 consists of 14 residues. V lost 4 bases, J lost 5 bases, and 3 bases stayed unmatched. CDR1 and CDR2 (germline): MNHEY, SVGAGI. This clone was picked up a small number of times. This TCR came from a woman between 35 and 50 years old in good health and CMV-seropositive. The chain joins TRBV6-5 to TRBJ2-2; 8 positions match TRBD1. Sequenced input: PBMCs. The CDR3 region has the DNA TGTGCCAGCAGTTTTTACAGGGGGACCGGGGAGCTGTTTTTT. Amino acid sequence: CASSFYRGTGELFF.